This is a list of T cell receptor beta chains from one sample in a study of T cell responses to AZD1222 COVID-19 vaccine. Assay: immunoSEQ multiplex PCR; the TCRdb copy retains only in-frame clones and omits some. The data hold about 150,000 clones, with about 94% observed a single time. Sequencing was performed on peripheral blood, taken on day 0 of AZD1222 vaccination. These receptors all stem from an adult in good health. Each CDR3 is given with its conserved first and last residue. D genes are given only for firm matches. Clone size is given for some rows only: seen once, a few or many times, or a class if the clone is expanded.

cdr3_aa cdr3_nt v_call clone_size j_call d_call
CASSQSASNQPQHF TGTGCCAGCAGCCAATCAGCTAGCAATCAGCCCCAGCATTTT TRBV3-1/TRBV3-2 - TRBJ1-5 -
CASSPLGRGRVTEAFF TGTGCCAGCAGCCCTTTGGGCAGGGGTAGGGTCACTGAAGCTTTCTTT TRBV7-2 - TRBJ1-1 -
CASGLLGANTGELFF TGCGCCAGCGGCCTTTTGGGGGCGAACACCGGGGAGCTGTTTTTT TRBV5-1 - TRBJ2-2 -
CASSDYRGQGAAREQYF TGCGCCAGCAGTGACTACCGTGGACAGGGGGCTGCCCGCGAGCAGTACTTC TRBV10-1 - TRBJ2-7 TRBD1
CAWSVSFGSRGYTF TGTGCCTGGAGTGTATCTTTTGGGAGCCGTGGCTACACCTTC TRBV30 - TRBJ1-2 -
CATLSHNEQFF TGTGCCACCTTGAGTCACAATGAGCAGTTCTTC TRBV19 - TRBJ2-1 -
CASRAPAAGAGYTF TGTGCCAGCAGGGCACCTGCGGCAGGGGCTGGCTACACCTTC TRBV6-5 - TRBJ1-2 -
CASSPDGEQYF TGTGCCAGCTCGCCCGACGGGGAGCAGTACTTC TRBV18 - TRBJ2-7 -
CASSQGDREQYF TGTGCCAGCAGCCAAGGGGACCGCGAGCAGTACTTC TRBV3-1/TRBV3-2 - TRBJ2-7 -
CASSRQGIGYGYTF TGTGCCAGCAGCCGACAGGGAATCGGCTATGGCTACACCTTC TRBV28 - TRBJ1-2 TRBD1
CASRGGASGNTIYF TGTGCCAGCAGAGGCGGAGCCTCTGGAAACACCATATATTTT TRBV27 - TRBJ1-3 -
CASSIGPGDYEQYF TGTGCCAGTAGTATAGGTCCAGGGGACTACGAGCAGTACTTC TRBV19 - TRBJ2-7 -
CASSATGDRQETQYF TGTGCCAGCAGTGCTACAGGGGACCGACAAGAGACCCAGTACTTC TRBV6-4 - TRBJ2-5 TRBD1
CASSSLYEQYF TGTGCCAGCAGCTCCCTATACGAGCAGTACTTC TRBV7-2 - TRBJ2-7 -
CAISADSTDTQYF TGTGCCATCAGTGCCGACTCCACAGATACGCAGTATTTT TRBV10-3 - TRBJ2-3 -
CASSPQLAGAYGELFF TGTGCCAGCAGCCCCCAACTAGCGGGAGCGTATGGGGAGCTGTTTTTT TRBV5-8 - TRBJ2-2 TRBD2
CASSRGTNQETQYF TGTGCCAGCAGTAGAGGGACTAACCAAGAGACCCAGTACTTC TRBV2 - TRBJ2-5 TRBD2
CASSEDTPNTGELFF TGTGCCAGCAGTGAGGACACACCGAACACCGGGGAGCTGTTTTTT TRBV6-4 - TRBJ2-2 -
CASSQAQGGTGELFF TGTGCCAGCAGCCAAGCTCAGGGCGGCACCGGGGAGCTGTTTTTT TRBV3-1/TRBV3-2 - TRBJ2-2 -
CASSPTSGSSNEQFF TGTGCCAGCTCACCAACTAGCGGGAGTAGCAATGAGCAGTTCTTC TRBV18 - TRBJ2-1 TRBD2
CASSYQGPGMNTEAFF TGTGCCAGCAGTTATCAGGGGCCCGGTATGAACACTGAAGCTTTCTTT TRBV28 - TRBJ1-1 -
CASTGTRLTDTQYF TGTGCCAGCACCGGGACCCGGCTCACAGATACGCAGTATTTT TRBV2 - TRBJ2-3 -
CATEGASNQPQHF TGTGCCACGGAGGGGGCAAGCAATCAGCCCCAGCATTTT TRBV6-4 once TRBJ1-5 TRBD1
CASSPLAGVYEQYF TGTGCCAGCAGTCCCCTAGCGGGAGTCTACGAGCAGTACTTC TRBV28 - TRBJ2-7 TRBD2
CASSPRGPGSEAFF TGTGCCAGCAGCCCCAGGGGGCCCGGGAGTGAAGCTTTCTTT TRBV5-4 - TRBJ1-1 TRBD1
CASSPRQGDEAFF TGTGCCAGCTCACCAAGACAGGGGGATGAAGCTTTCTTT TRBV18 - TRBJ1-1 TRBD1
CASSGGLAKNIQYF TGTGCCAGCAGCGGCGGACTAGCCAAAAACATTCAGTACTTC TRBV5-6 - TRBJ2-4 -
CASSRDRSSYEQYF TGTGCCAGCAGCCGGGACAGGAGCTCCTACGAGCAGTACTTC TRBV28 - TRBJ2-7 TRBD1
CASSLAGGNSPLHF TGTGCCAGCAGTTTGGCAGGGGGTAATTCACCCCTCCACTTT TRBV27 once TRBJ1-6 TRBD1
CASNLYGYTF TGTGCCAGCAACCTCTATGGCTACACCTTC TRBV7-9 - TRBJ1-2 -
CSASDGAPYGYTF TGCAGCGCCTCGGACGGTGCACCCTATGGCTACACCTTC TRBV29-1 - TRBJ1-2 -
CASSLRREGAGELFF TGTGCCAGCAGTCTCCGGCGGGAGGGCGCCGGGGAGCTGTTTTTT TRBV5-4 - TRBJ2-2 TRBD2
CASSITGLKVSYEQYF TGCGCCAGCAGCATCACAGGGTTAAAGGTGTCCTACGAGCAGTACTTC TRBV5-1 - TRBJ2-7 -
CSVISGRAKDTQYF TGCAGCGTGATAAGCGGGAGGGCCAAAGATACGCAGTATTTT TRBV29-1 - TRBJ2-3 TRBD2
CASSLYSGTGSNEQFF TGTGCCAGCAGCTTATACTCCGGGACAGGGAGCAATGAGCAGTTCTTC TRBV5-8 - TRBJ2-1 TRBD1
CASSPGGLARPSYNEQFF TGTGCCAGCTCACCAGGGGGACTAGCGAGACCCTCCTACAATGAGCAGTTCTTC TRBV18 - TRBJ2-1 TRBD2
CASSFYRVGLKTYEQYF TGTGCCAGCAGTTTTTACAGGGTCGGTCTTAAAACCTACGAGCAGTACTTC TRBV27 few TRBJ2-7 -
CASSSKPGEGRRPQHF TGTGCCAGCAGTTCCAAACCCGGGGAGGGGAGGAGGCCCCAGCATTTT TRBV27 - TRBJ1-5 -
CASRWGLTGELFF TGTGCCAGCAGGTGGGGGCTGACCGGGGAGCTGTTTTTT TRBV9 - TRBJ2-2 -
CASKGTVNNEKLFF TGTGCCAGCAAGGGGACAGTAAATAATGAAAAACTGTTTTTT TRBV7-2 once TRBJ1-4 TRBD1
CSVASGNSYEQYF TGCAGCGTTGCATCCGGGAACTCCTACGAGCAGTACTTC TRBV29-1 - TRBJ2-7 -
CASSLYVATNEKLFF TGTGCCAGCAGCTTGTATGTTGCAACTAATGAAAAACTGTTTTTT TRBV5-4 - TRBJ1-4 -
CASSALQGSYTF TGTGCCAGCAGTGCCCTACAGGGGAGCTACACCTTC TRBV27 once TRBJ1-2 TRBD1